Sequencing of this T cell receptor beta chain was carried out in a study of shared clonotypes between healthy human individuals. Using immunoSEQ multiplex PCR, the repertoire was profiled, and TCRdb retains in-frame clones only, with some absent. Among some 660,000 clones listed, more than 70% were seen once. The source is a woman in her twenties or thirties in good health. Sequencing used memory CD4+ T cells sorted from blood. As for subset: CD45RA-negative fraction.

This CDR3 is CASSSQRNTEAFF. The CDR3 bases are TGTGCCAGCAGCTCACAACGGAACACTGAAGCTTTCTTT. The rearrangement links TRBV11-2 to TRBJ1-1; D gene uncertain. There are 13 residues in the CDR3. In germline, CDR1 is SGHAT, CDR2 FQNNGV. V was pared by 4 bases and J by 1 base, with 7 bases between.